Detailed here is one TCR beta chain. Its matching antigen is unknown. Libraries were prepared by immunoSEQ multiplex PCR; TCRdb keeps only in-frame clonotypes and omits some of them. The sample yields approximately 80,000 clones, less than 90% seen once. Trimming cost V 0 bases and J 0 bases, with 15 bases left between them. This CDR3 has 17 amino acids. Germline CDR1 and CDR2: MGHRA and YSYEKL. The sample originates from a study of graft-versus-host responses after intestinal transplantation. Study as a whole: Transplantation in recipients was multivisceral, liver-intestinal, or isolated intestinal.

The sample here was unstimulated CD4+ T cells sorted from spleen or lymph node cells, taken before intestinal transplant. The receptor's source is a human donor who received an intestinal transplant. V usage is TRBV4-1 and J usage is TRBJ2-7; weak D call: TRBD1 (5 bases). The CDR3 DNA follows: TGCGCCAGCAGCCAAGAGACAGTCTCAGGGATCTCCTACGAGCAGTACTTC. It codes for CASSQETVSGISYEQYF.